The T cell receptor (beta chain) under discussion was sequenced for a study of T cells in Graves' hyperthyroidism and ophthalmopathy (dated by TCRdb to between 2019 and 2020). At the level of the whole study: To identify distinguishing TCR V-J signatures, a discovery cohort of around 100 patients was used, comprising under 45 with Graves' ophthalmopathy and 57 with stable Graves' hyperthyroidism. The study also compared thyroid tissue and blood T-cell repertoires from several Graves' hyperthyroidism patients. Once sampling was done, hyperthyroidism patients were given methimazole at a starting dose of 30 mg daily, whereas ophthalmopathy patients were given high-dose intravenous methylprednisolone. Prospective prediction of ophthalmopathy was tested in an independent validation cohort consisting of about 20 hyperthyroidism patients and 15 to 17 patients who later progressed to ophthalmopathy. The 95 to 100 discovery patients were divided at random into training and test sets in a 7:3 ratio. According to the paper, TCR Vbeta CDR3 sequencing was carried out on 135 peripheral blood samples, which came from approximately 41 ophthalmopathy, some 73 hyperthyroidism and roughly 17 progressor patients.

The study at large found these results: No statistical method was used to fix the sample size in advance, and group allocation was not hidden from the investigators. Most expanded thyroid clonotypes (frequency above 0.001) were also detected in blood, suggesting blood repertoires may reflect thyroid immune responses. In validation, the model predicted progression to ophthalmopathy with over 60% sensitivity and less than 75% specificity, a median of around 6.6 months before onset. In cross-validation, a model built on a 13 V-J signature told ophthalmopathy apart from stable hyperthyroidism with approximately 91% sensitivity and about 81% specificity, and in testing the same model reached 80%/75%.

Concerning this clonotype: Its target antigen remains unknown. No quality values exist for individual bases; no much larger clone is one base distant.

The trim is 3 bases for V and 10 bases for J, with a gap of 13 bases between the germline ends. Taken from the germline V gene, the CDR1 and CDR2 loops are ENHRY and SYGVKD. Measured from the cysteine to the phenylalanine, the CDR3 is 14 residues long. The entry retains the CDR3 DNA only, 42 bases that are in frame from base 1. A patient counted as having stable Graves' hyperthyroidism if no progression to ophthalmopathy occurred over 18 months of follow-up. Hyperthyroidism patients were aged 18 to 65 years and newly diagnosed, with disease duration of less than 2 months. Patients with uncontrolled infections, other autoimmune diseases, pregnancy or lactation were excluded. Diagnoses were established on the basis of clinical symptoms, serum thyroxine and TRAb, thyroid ultrasound, and orbital computed tomography. Total RNA was extracted using Trizol reagent, and RNA quality was assessed on an Agilent 2100 Bioanalyzer.

The TCR beta CDR3 regions were amplified from the RNA transcripts. For the first round of RT-PCR on the TCR CDR3, the HTBI primer set was used together with the Qiagen OneStep RT-PCR kit. The libraries were constructed in a second round of multiplex PCR and then size-selected and purified. Sequencing of the libraries was done on an Illumina HiSeq2000 using paired-end 100 bp reads. From the authors' description of their analysis: SOAPnuke was used to process the raw data, throwing out any read that contained adapters or uncalled bases, had a mean Phred below 15, or lacked an exact constant-primer or identifier match. COPE v1.2.5 was used to merge the high-quality paired reads, and each unique nucleotide sequence was defined as a clonotype. MiTCR v1.1 was used to align clonotypes to the IMGT TRBV, TRBD and TRBJ reference segments. The analysis was restricted to V-J combinations with a frequency above 0.0001, which together covered around 99% of the repertoires. The TCS score was defined as F50 (clonal expansion) divided by E x V (chaos), with BLOSUM62-based TCRdist calculated between CDR3 peptides within each V-J. Welch's t-statistics and random forest reduced around 510 V-J features to 10 to 15, which were used in a naive Bayes classifier (R e1071). TCRdb cleaned the public reads at Q25 with fastp, built clones with MiXCR and kept in-frame beta chains. Entries are consolidated by CDR3 protein sequence, retaining the most common genes and DNA. TCRdb's processing, not the study's, gives the V and J calls here. This sample lists roughly 580,000 distinct CDR3 sequences; roughly 46% were detected once. Roughly 8.2% of the sample is taken by the ten largest.

The chain is assembled from TRBV10-3 and TRBJ1-6; perhaps TRBD1 is the D gene, with 5 bases matching. The material sequenced was peripheral blood or thyroid tissue (not recorded which). This receptor was obtained from a woman under 30 with Graves' hyperthyroidism. Donor details come from another sample of the same person, matched by shared clones. The DNA is TGTGCCATCAGTGAAACGGGGGAGAGATCACCCCTCCACTTT. It translates as CAISETGERSPLHF.